This TCR beta chain was sequenced for a study of CD8+ T cells in alopecia areata. Points from the study as a whole: Scalp samples also yield sequences from resident alphabeta T cells of normal skin. An increase in clonality over normal scalp was evident in lesional scalp, especially alopecia totalis/universalis.

This clone was seen more than once but under ten times. What it binds is not known. It was cDNA, reverse transcribed from extracted RNA, that served as the sequencing template. The assay was immunoSEQ multiplex PCR, and TCRdb's table has in-frame clones only and misses some. Of roughly 200,000 clones in the sample, more than 55% are singletons; the top ten hold around 5.1%. PBMCs provided sorted CD4+ and CD8+ T cells. Germline V gene data show CDR1 as MNHEY and CDR2 as SVGAGI. The CDR3 is made up of 14 amino acids. The ends were cut back, 6 bases at V and 5 bases at J, with 16 bases in the middle. The clonotype was recovered from a human donor in good health. V is TRBV6-5 and J is TRBJ1-1, with D maybe TRBD1 (5 bases). Sequencing was carried out using CD8+ T cells sorted from blood. The CDR3 region is CASSPWGGGTEAFF. The CDR3 DNA reads as TGTGCCAGCAGCCCCTGGGGTGGGGGAACTGAAGCTTTCTTT.